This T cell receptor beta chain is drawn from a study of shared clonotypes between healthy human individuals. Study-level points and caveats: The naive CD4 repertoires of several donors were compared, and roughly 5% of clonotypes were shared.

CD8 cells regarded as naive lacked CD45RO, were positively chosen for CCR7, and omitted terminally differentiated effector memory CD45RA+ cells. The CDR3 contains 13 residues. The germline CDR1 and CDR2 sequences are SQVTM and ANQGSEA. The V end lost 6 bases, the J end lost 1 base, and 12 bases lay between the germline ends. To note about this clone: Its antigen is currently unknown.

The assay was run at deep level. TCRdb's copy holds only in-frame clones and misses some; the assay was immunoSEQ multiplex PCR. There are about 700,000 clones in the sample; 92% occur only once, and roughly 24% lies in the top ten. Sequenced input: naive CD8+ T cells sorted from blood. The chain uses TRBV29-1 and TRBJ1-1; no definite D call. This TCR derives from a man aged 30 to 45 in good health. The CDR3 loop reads CSVLGVRNTEAFF. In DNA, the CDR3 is TGCAGCGTGCTGGGTGTCCGGAACACTGAAGCTTTCTTT. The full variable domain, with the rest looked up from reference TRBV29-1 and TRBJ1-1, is SAVISQKPSRDICQRGTSLTIQCQVDSQVTMMFWYRQQPGQSLTLIATANQGSEATYESGFVIDKFPISRPNLTFSTLTVSNMSPEDSSIYLCSVLGVRNTEAFFGQGTRLTVV.